This T cell receptor beta chain appears in the sequencing data of a study of regulatory T cells in long-lasting Graves disease. Study details: Recently diagnosed Graves' patients had received antithyroid drugs for under 3 months. Study-level findings and limits: Small numbers of samples may have cut accuracy.

This clonotype has a count of ten or more. Its target is not known. Germline CDR1 reads SGHTA; CDR2 reads FQGNSA. V gave up 4 bases and J gave up 4 bases, with 16 bases separating them. This CDR3 has 16 amino acids. The time point: newly diagnosed GD, antithyroid drugs for less than 3 months. The TCR library was prepared using RNA isolated from PBMCs. Patients came through an endocrinology department, and that department was in Xi'an, China. Through Arm-PCR of CDR3 regions and iRepertoire HTBI primers, TCR beta libraries were built. One entry per CDR3 protein results from TCRdb running MiXCR on the multiplex PCR reads. The sample includes approximately 300,000 distinct CDR3 sequences, about a sixth seen only once; the top ten take around 37%.

The rearrangement links TRBV7-2 to TRBJ1-4; D possibly corresponds to TRBD1 (5 bases). The sample was peripheral blood mononuclear cells (PBMCs), taken at new diagnosis, from a patient treated with antithyroid drugs. This sequence originates from a female donor with Graves disease. CDR3 DNA: TGTGCCAGCAGCTCCTATCCGGGACGGATTAATGAAAAACTGTTTTTT. Protein: CASSSYPGRINEKLFF.